This T cell receptor (beta chain) stems from a study of blood T cell repertoires in COVID-19. Study summary: Acute and convalescent COVID-19 specimens originated in the United States, Italy and Spain. Sources were T cells, B-cell-depleted T cells, or PBMCs; the material itself was cDNA or gDNA.

Germline V gene data show CDR1 as SGHRS and CDR2 as YFSETQ. The CDR3 has 16 residues. The ends lost 3 bases at V and 4 bases at J; junction bases unmatched: 6. In the original workflow: Estimation of nucleated cell counts was performed using reference gene primer amplification. Here immunoSEQ multiplex PCR was the method, and the copy in TCRdb shows in-frame clones only, minus some. That table furnishes V, J and clone size, whereas the DNA furnished D and trimming. The table has about 330,000 clones, 65% to 90% seen once. This receptor was identified in a human donor in a cohort sampled during active COVID-19. Input material: peripheral blood. The chain is built from TRBV5-1 and TRBJ2-2, with 10 bases identical to TRBD1. The CDR3 is CASSSRTGGVTGELFF. CDR3 DNA sequence: TGCGCCAGCAGCTCGCGGACAGGGGGTGTCACCGGGGAGCTGTTTTTT.